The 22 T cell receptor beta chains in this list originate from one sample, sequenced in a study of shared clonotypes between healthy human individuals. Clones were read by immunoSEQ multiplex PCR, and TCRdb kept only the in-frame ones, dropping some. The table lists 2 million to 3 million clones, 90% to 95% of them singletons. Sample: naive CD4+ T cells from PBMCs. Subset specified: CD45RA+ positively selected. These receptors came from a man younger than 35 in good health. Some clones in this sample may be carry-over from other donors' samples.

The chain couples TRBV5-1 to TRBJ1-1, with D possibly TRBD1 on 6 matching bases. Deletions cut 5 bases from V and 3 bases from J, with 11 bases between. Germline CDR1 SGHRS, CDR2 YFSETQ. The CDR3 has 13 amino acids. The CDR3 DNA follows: TGCGCCAGCAGGCCCGGGGGGCACACTGAAGCTTTCTTT. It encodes CASRPGGHTEAFF.

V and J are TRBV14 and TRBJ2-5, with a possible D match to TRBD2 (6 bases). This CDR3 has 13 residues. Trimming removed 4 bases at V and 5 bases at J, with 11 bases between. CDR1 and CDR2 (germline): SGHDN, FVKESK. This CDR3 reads CASSLYGGETQYF. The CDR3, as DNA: TGTGCCAGCAGCCTCTACGGAGGGGAGACCCAGTACTTC.

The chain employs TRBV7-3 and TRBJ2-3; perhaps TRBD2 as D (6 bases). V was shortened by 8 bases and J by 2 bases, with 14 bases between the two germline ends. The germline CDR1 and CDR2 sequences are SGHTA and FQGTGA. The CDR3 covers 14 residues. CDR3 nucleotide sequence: TGTGCCAGCCGACGGGGGTTCCCCACAGATACGCAGTATTTT. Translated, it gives CASRRGFPTDTQYF.

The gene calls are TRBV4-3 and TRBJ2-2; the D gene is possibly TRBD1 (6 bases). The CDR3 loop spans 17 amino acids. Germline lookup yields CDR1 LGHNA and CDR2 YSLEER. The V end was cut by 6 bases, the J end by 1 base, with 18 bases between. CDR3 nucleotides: TGCGCCAGCAGTCAGTTGATTGGGACACAGAACACCGGGGAGCTGTTTTTT. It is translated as CASSQLIGTQNTGELFF.

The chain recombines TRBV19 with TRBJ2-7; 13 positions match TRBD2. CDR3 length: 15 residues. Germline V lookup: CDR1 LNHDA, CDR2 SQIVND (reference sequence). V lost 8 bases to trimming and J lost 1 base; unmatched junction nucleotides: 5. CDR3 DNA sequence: TGTGCCAGTGGACTAGCGGGAGCGACGTCCTACGAGCAGTACTTC. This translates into CASGLAGATSYEQYF.

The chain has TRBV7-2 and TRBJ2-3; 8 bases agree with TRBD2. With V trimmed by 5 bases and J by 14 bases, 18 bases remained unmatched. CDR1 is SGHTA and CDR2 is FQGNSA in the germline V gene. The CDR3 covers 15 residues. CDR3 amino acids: CASSTRTSTGHDRYF. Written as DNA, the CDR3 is TGTGCCAGCAGCACTAGGACTAGCACGGGTCACGATCGGTATTTT.

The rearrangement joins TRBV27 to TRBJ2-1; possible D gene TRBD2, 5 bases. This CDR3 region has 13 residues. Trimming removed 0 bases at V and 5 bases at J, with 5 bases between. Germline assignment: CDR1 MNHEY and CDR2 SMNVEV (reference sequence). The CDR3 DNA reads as TGTGCCAGCAGTTTATCGGAGGACAATGAGCAGTTCTTC. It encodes CASSLSEDNEQFF.

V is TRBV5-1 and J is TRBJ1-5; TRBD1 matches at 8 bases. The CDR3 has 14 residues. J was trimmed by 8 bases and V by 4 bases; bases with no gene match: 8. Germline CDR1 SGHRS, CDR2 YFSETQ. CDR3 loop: CASSLGQGGEPQHF. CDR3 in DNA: TGCGCCAGCAGCCTTGGACAGGGTGGAGAGCCCCAGCATTTT.

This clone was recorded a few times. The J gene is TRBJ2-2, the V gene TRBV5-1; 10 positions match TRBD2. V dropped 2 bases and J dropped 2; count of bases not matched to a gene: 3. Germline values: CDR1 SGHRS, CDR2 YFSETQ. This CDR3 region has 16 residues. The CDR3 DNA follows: TGCGCCAGCAGCTTCCTAGCGGGGGATAACACCGGGGAGCTGTTTTTT. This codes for CASSFLAGDNTGELFF.

The CDR3 is CASSDRGAGNQPQHF. The CDR3, as DNA: TGTGCCAGCAGTGACAGGGGGGCTGGCAATCAGCCCCAGCATTTT. The chain recombines TRBV6-1 with TRBJ1-5, with TRBD1 matching over 7 bases. Germline V CDR1 and CDR2: MNHNS, SASEGT. The trim removed 3 bases at V and 2 bases at J, leaving 4 bases unmatched. The CDR3 is 15 amino acids.

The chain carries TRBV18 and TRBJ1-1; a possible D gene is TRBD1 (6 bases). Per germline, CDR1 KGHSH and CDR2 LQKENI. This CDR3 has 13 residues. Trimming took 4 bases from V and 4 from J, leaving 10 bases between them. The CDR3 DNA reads TGTGCCAGCTCACAGGACAGATCCACTGAAGCTTTCTTT. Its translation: CASSQDRSTEAFF.

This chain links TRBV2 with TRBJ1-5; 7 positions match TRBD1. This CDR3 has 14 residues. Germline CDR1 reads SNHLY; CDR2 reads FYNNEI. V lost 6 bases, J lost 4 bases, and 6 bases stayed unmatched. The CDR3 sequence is CASSRDSLNQPQHF. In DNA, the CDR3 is TGTGCCAGCAGCCGGGACAGCCTTAATCAGCCCCAGCATTTT. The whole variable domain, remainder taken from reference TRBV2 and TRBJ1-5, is EPEVTQTPSHQVTQMGQEVILRCVPISNHLYFYWYRQILGQKVEFLVSFYNNEISEKSEIFDDQFSVERPDGSNFTLKIRSTKLEDSAMYFCASSRDSLNQPQHFGDGTRLSIL.

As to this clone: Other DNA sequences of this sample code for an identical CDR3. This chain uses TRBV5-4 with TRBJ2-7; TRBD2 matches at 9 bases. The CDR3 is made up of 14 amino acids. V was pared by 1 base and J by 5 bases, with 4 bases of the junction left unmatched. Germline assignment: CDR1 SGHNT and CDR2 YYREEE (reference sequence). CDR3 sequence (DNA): TGTGCCAGCAGCTTGTTATTAGCGGGAGACGAGCAGTACTTC. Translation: CASSLLLAGDEQYF.

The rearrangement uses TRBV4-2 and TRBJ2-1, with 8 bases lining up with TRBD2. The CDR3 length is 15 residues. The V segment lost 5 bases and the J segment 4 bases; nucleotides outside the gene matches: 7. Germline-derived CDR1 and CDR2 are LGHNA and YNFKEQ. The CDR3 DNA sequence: TGTGCCAGCAGCGCGCCGACTAGCGATTACAATGAGCAGTTCTTC. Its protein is CASSAPTSDYNEQFF.

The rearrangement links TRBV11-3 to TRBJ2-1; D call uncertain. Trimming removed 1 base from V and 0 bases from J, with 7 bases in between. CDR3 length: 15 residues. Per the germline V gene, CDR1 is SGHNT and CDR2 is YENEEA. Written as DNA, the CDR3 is TGTGCCAGCAGCTTAGGGGCGAGCTCCTACAATGAGCAGTTCTTC. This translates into CASSLGASSYNEQFF.

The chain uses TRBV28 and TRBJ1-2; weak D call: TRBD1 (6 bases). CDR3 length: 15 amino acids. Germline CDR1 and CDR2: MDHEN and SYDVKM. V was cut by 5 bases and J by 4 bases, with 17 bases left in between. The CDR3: CASSPITGSSYGYTF. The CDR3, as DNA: TGTGCCAGCAGTCCGATCACAGGGTCTTCCTATGGCTACACCTTC.

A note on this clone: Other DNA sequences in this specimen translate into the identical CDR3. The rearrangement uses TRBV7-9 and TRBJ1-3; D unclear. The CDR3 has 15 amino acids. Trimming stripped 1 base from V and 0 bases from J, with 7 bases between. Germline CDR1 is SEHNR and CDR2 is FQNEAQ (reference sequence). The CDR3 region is CASSLDLSSGNTIYF. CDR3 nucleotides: TGTGCCAGCAGCTTAGATCTCAGCTCTGGAAACACCATATATTTT.

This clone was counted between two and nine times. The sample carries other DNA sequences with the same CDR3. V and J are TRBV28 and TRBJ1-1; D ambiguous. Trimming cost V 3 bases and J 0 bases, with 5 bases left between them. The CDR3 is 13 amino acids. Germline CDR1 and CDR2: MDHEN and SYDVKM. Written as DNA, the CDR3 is TGTGCCAGCAGTTTTCCCATGAACACTGAAGCTTTCTTT. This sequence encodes CASSFPMNTEAFF.

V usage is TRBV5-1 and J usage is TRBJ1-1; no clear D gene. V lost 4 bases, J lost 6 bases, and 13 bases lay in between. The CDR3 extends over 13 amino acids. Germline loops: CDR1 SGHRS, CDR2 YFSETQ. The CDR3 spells CASSLDPVAEAFF. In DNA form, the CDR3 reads TGCGCCAGCAGCCTAGACCCCGTGGCTGAAGCTTTCTTT.

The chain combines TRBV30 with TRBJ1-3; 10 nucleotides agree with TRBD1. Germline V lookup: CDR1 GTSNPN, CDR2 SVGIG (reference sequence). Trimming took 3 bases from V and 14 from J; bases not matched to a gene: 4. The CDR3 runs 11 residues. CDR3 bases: TGTGCCTGGAGCACCGGGACAGGGGTATATTTT. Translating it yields CAWSTGTGVYF.

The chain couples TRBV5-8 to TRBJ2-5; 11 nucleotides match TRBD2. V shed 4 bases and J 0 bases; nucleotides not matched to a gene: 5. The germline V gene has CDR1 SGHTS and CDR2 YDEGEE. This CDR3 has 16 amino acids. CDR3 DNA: TGTGCCAGCAGCCCGGGGACTAGCGGTAACCAAGAGACCCAGTACTTC. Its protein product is CASSPGTSGNQETQYF. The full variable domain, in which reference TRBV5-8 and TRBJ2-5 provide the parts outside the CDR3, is EAGVTQSPTHLIKTRGQQATLRCSPISGHTSVYWYQQALGLGLQFLLWYDEGEERNRGNFPPRFSGRQFPNYSSELNVNALELEDSALYLCASSPGTSGNQETQYFGPGTRLLVL.

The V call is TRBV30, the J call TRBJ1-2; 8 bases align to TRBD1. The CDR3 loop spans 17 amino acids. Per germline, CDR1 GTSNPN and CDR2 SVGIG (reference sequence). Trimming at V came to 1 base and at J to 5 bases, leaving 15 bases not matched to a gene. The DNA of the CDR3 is TGTGCCTGGAGTGGACAGGGGCACGCCTATGTCCTATATGGCTACACCTTC. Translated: CAWSGQGHAYVLYGYTF.